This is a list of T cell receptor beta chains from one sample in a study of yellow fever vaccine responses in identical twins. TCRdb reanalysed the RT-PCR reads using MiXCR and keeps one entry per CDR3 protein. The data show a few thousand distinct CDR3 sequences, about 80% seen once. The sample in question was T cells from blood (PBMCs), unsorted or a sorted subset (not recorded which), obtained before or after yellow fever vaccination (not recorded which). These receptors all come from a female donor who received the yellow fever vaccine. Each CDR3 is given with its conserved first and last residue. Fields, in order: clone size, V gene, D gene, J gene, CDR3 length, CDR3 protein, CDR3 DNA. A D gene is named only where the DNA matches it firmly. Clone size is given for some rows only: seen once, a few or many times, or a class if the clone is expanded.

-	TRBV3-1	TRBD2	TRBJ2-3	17	CASSQDPASGATDTQYF	TGTGCCAGCAGCCAAGATCCGGCTAGCGGGGCCACAGATACGCAGTATTTT
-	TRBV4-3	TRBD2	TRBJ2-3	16	CASSRVTSAGEDTQYF	TGCGCCAGCAGCCGGGTGACTAGCGCGGGGGAAGATACGCAGTATTTT
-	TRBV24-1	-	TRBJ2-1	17	CATSDWYSGFSYNEQFF	TGTGCCACCAGTGATTGGTACAGCGGGTTCTCCTACAATGAGCAGTTCTTC
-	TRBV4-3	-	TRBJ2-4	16	CASSQTRGAGGDIQYF	TGCGCCAGCAGCCAAACCCGGGGCGCCGGGGGAGACATTCAGTACTTC
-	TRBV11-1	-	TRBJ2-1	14	CASSPGTLGNEQFF	TGTGCCAGCAGCCCCGGGACCCTGGGGAATGAGCAGTTCTTC
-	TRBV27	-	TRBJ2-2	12	CASSIRTGELFF	TGTGCCAGCAGTATAAGAACCGGGGAGCTGTTTTTT
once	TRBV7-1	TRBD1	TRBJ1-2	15	CASSSGQGRNYGYTF	TGTGCCAGCAGCTCCGGACAGGGCCGAAACTATGGCTACACCTTC
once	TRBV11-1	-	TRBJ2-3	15	CASSLTTGVTDTQYF	TGTGCCAGCAGCTTAACGACGGGGGTCACAGATACGCAGTATTTT
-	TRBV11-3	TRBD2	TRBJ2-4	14	CASSLSPGGNIQYF	TGTGCCAGCAGCTTATCGCCGGGGGGAAACATTCAGTACTTC
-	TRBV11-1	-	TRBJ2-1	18	CASSLGDLVPLTYNEQFF	TGTGCCAGCAGCTTAGGGGATCTAGTCCCCCTGACTTACAATGAGCAGTTCTTC
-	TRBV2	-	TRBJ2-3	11	CASGGGDTQYF	TGTGCCAGCGGGGGCGGTGATACGCAGTATTTT
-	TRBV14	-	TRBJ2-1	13	CASSPWARYEQFF	TGTGCCAGCAGCCCCTGGGCTAGATATGAGCAGTTCTTC
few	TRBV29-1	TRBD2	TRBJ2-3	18	CSVEDLGPTSGRTDTQYF	TGCAGCGTTGAAGATCTTGGGCCGACTAGCGGGAGGACAGATACGCAGTATTTT